Below, one T cell receptor beta chain is given with its context. This clone was observed a few times. It has no known antigen specificity. Per-base qualities were not stored, and no clone one base away is much larger. This sample stems from a study of T cell responses to AZD1222 COVID-19 vaccine (dated by TCRdb to the early 2020s). Regarding the complete study: AZD1222 recipients given second doses at about 4 weeks or at about 12 weeks were pooled, since spike-specific TCR depth and breadth were not found to differ between the two schedules. Trial participants were enrolled by age into 18-55, 56-69 and 70-plus year subgroups, with roughly 160, 29 and 62 TCR-sequenced participants respectively. A total of about 230 trial participants underwent TCR sequencing, of whom around 200 received two doses of AZD1222 and 26 received two doses of the MenACWY control vaccine.

The CDR3 regions of human TCRbeta chains were analyzed by immunosequencing. The source study handled its data this way. TCRs in the repertoires were compared against a reference library of SARS-CoV-2-specific TCRs that had been generated with the MIRA antigen-specificity platform. Breadth was defined as the fraction of unique TCRs that were SARS-CoV-2-associated. Depth was defined as the fraction of total T cells that were SARS-CoV-2-associated. Using the MIRA data, every spike-specific TCR was mapped to the spike region that the TCR reacted to and assigned to either a CD4 or a CD8 class. Log10-transformed breadth and depth values were compared by one-way ANOVA with Sidak's multiple comparisons tests. Here the immuneACCESS table is served through TCRdb, limited to in-frame sequences with V and J called. Missing clones are a known gap in these copies; in checked studies unresolved V genes cover under half, and the rest lacks a known reason. The V and J calls and clone size are taken from that table; D and trimming were inferred from the DNA. Present in this sample are around 120,000 clones, around nine tenths of which were seen just once. 4.4% of the sample is in the top ten clones.

Beyond this particular receptor, the publication reports: Because no day 14 peak-response samples were available, the repertoires could be characterized only after the peak T cell response. Vaccine-associated CD4 TCRs spanned the whole spike protein, with dominant responses in regions 160-218 and 743-854. Participants were mostly white British and included more females than males, and it was suggested by the authors that clonal diversity may have been underestimated. Reportedly, close to half of the unique spike-specific TCRs recognized epitopes lying outside the regions that are mutated in the B.1.351 and B.1.1.7 variants. The 56-69-year group was small, and its depth increase did not reach significance, likely because of low power. After two AZD1222 doses, spike-specific TCR breadth and depth were significantly higher than at day 0 and than in MenACWY recipients. Conclusions about previously exposed vaccinees are limited because only five or six AZD1222 recipients were SARS-CoV-2 seropositive at baseline.

The germline V gene provides CDR1 MDHEN and CDR2 SYDVKM. The CDR3 numbers 13 residues from cysteine through phenylalanine. The sequence is cut down to CDR3 DNA, 39 bases in frame from base 1. V is shortened by 3 bases, J by 3 bases, and the region joining them spans 6 bases. In the paper's terms, the time point label means: baseline before first vaccination. Vaccinee samples came from UK trials COV001 and COV002, including a single-blind randomized controlled phase 2/3 trial of AZD1222 (ChAdOx1 nCoV-19) in healthy adults. Trial participant PBMC samples were collected at day 0 and day 28 after the second dose for TCRbeta chain sequencing.

The sequencing here drew on peripheral blood, taken on day 0 of AZD1222 vaccination. This chain joins TRBV28 to TRBJ1-3, with the D gene uncertain. The receptor comes from an adult in good health. The CDR3 protein is CASSLMFGNTIYF. Here is the DNA: TGTGCCAGCAGTTTGATGTTTGGAAACACCATATATTTT. The reference TRBV28 and TRBJ1-3 proteins fill in what lies around the CDR3, so the full variable domain reads DVKVTQSSRYLVKRTGEKVFLECVQDMDHENMFWYRQDPGLGLRLIYFSYDVKMKEKGDIPEGYSVSREKKERFSLILESASTNQTSMYLCASSLMFGNTIYFGEGSWLTVV.